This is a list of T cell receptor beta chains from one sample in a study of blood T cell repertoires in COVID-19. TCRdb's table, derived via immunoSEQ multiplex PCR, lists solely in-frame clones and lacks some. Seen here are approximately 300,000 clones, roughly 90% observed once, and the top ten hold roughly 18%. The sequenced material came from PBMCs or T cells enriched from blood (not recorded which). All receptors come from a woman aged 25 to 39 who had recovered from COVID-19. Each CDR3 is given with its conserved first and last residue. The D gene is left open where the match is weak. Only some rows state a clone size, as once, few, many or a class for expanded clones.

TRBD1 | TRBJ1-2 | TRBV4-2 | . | CASSRTGDYGYTF | TGTGCCAGCAGCCGGACAGGGGACTATGGCTACACCTTC
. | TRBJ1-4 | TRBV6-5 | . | CASSYFGRTNEKLFF | TGTGCCAGCAGTTACTTTGGCCGAACTAATGAAAAACTGTTTTTT
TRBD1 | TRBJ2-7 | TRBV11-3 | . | CASSLRGQGAILSYEQYF | TGTGCCAGCAGCCTACGGGGACAGGGGGCAATCCTCTCCTACGAGCAGTACTTC
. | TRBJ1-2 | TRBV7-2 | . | CASSLKGSGSYGYTF | TGTGCCAGCAGCTTAAAAGGCAGCGGGAGCTATGGCTACACCTTC
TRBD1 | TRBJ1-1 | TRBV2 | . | CASNSGGGTEAFF | TGTGCCAGCAATTCAGGGGGAGGTACTGAAGCTTTCTTT
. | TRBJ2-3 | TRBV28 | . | CASSLYQGTLRSDTQYF | TGTGCCAGCAGTTTATATCAGGGTACCCTGAGATCAGATACGCAGTATTTT
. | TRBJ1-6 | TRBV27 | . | CASKAGDYRPLHF | TGTGCCAGCAAAGCGGGGGACTACAGACCCCTCCACTTT
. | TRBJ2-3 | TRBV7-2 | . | CASTLYLAPGHTDTQYF | TGTGCCAGCACCCTCTATCTAGCGCCAGGGCACACAGATACGCAGTATTTT
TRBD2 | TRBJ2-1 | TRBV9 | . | CASSVGLNLAGSAYNEQFF | TGTGCCAGCAGCGTAGGGTTAAATCTAGCGGGGAGTGCCTACAATGAGCAGTTCTTC
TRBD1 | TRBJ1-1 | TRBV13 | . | CASSQRTGDCLF | TGTGCCAGCAGCCAGAGGACAGGGGATTGTCTCTTT
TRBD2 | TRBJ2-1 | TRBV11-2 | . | CASSPTGLAGYNEQFF | TGTGCCAGCAGCCCGACGGGACTAGCAGGTTACAATGAGCAGTTCTTC
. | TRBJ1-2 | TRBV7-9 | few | CASSSSNNYGYTF | TGTGCCAGCAGCTCCTCTAATAACTATGGCTACACCTTC
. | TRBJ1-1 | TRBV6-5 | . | CASSSGGANTEAFF | TGTGCCAGCAGTTCCGGGGGGGCCAACACTGAAGCTTTCTTT
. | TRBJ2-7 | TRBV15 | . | CATSRGAPYEQYF | TGTGCCACCAGCAGAGGAGCCCCCTACGAGCAGTACTTC
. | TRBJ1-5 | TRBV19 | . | CASSIRGFNQPQHF | TGTGCCAGTAGTATTCGGGGGTTCAATCAGCCCCAGCATTTT
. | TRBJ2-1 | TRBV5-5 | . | CASSQVMGLSAQNEQFF | TGTGCCAGCAGCCAGGTCATGGGACTCTCAGCCCAGAATGAGCAGTTCTTC
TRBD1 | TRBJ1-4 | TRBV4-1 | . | CASSQGQGSEKLFF | TGCGCCAGCAGCCAAGGACAGGGGAGCGAAAAACTGTTTTTT
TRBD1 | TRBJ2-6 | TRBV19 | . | CASSKTGGNVLTF | TGTGCCAGTAGTAAGACAGGGGGGAACGTCCTGACTTTC
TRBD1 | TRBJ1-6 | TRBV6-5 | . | CASRTKGQGVSPLHF | TGTGCCAGCAGAACCAAGGGGCAGGGGGTTTCACCCCTCCACTTT
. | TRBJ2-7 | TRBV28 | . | CASSLAGRFLRNLFPYF | TGTGCCAGCAGTTTAGCGGGGCGGTTCCTACGAAATCTCTTTCCGTACTTC
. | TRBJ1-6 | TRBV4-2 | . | CASSQDPGASSYNSPLHF | TGTGCCAGCAGCCAAGACCCAGGGGCGAGCTCCTATAATTCACCCCTCCACTTT
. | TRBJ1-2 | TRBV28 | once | CASSFSVYGYTF | TGTGCCAGCAGTTTTTCGGTATATGGCTACACCTTC
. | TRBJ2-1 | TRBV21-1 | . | CASKSSGSSYNEQFF | TGTGCCAGCAAGTCTAGCGGGAGCTCCTACAATGAGCAGTTCTTC
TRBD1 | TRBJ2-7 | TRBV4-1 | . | CASSSSPRQGSYEQYF | TGCGCCAGCAGCTCCTCCCCGAGACAGGGAAGCTACGAGCAGTACTTC
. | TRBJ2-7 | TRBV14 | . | CASSQGQNFYEQYF | TGTGCCAGCAGCCAAGGACAGAACTTCTACGAGCAGTACTTC
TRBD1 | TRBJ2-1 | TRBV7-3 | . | CASSSGDSEQFF | TGTGCCAGCAGCTCAGGGGACAGTGAGCAGTTCTTC